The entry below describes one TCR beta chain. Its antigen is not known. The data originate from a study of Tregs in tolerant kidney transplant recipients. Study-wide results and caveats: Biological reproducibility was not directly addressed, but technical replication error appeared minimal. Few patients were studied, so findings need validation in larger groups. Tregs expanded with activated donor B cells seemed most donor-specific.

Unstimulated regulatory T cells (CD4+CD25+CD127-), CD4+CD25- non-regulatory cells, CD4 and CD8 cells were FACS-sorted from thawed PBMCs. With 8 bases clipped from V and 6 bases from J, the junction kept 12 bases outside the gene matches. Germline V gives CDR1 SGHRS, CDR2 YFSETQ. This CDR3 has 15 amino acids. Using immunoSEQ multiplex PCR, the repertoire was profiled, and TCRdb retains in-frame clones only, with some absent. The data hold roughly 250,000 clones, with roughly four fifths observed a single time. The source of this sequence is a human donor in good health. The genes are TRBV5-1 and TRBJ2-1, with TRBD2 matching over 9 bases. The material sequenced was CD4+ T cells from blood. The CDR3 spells CASYRASGTPNEQFF. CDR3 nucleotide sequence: TGCGCCAGTTACCGGGCTAGCGGGACACCCAATGAGCAGTTCTTC.